These T cell receptor beta chains were read from a single sample in a study of T-cell reconstitution after alpha-beta-depleted transplantation in children. Using its own MiXCR run on the PCR reads, TCRdb lists one record per CDR3 protein. The sample holds more than 200,000 distinct CDR3 sequences, 8.4% seen once. The specimen comprised PBMCs, mostly from graft donor cells, sampled 360 days after TCRalphabeta/CD19-depleted stem cell transplant. The receptors derive from a male patient aged 2 to 10 who had a stem cell transplant for acute myeloid leukemia, so the T cells may come from the graft donor. Each CDR3 is given with its conserved first and last residue. D genes are given only for firm matches. Some rows have no size entry. The others give once, few or many, or a class for an expanded clone.

d_call	j_call	clone_size	v_call	cdr3_aa	cdr3_nt
TRBD2	TRBJ2-1	.	TRBV6-1	CASSPWAGGNEQFF	TGTGCCAGCAGTCCGTGGGCGGGGGGAAATGAGCAGTTCTTC
TRBD1	TRBJ1-1	few	TRBV20-1	CSAEPGQLNTEAFF	TGCAGTGCCGAACCGGGACAGCTGAACACTGAAGCTTTCTTT
.	TRBJ2-5	few	TRBV6-5	CASSWRLQETQYF	TGTGCCAGCAGTTGGCGGCTCCAAGAGACCCAGTACTTC
.	TRBJ1-2	.	TRBV9	CASSKGLRYGYTF	TGTGCCAGCAGCAAAGGACTGCGTTATGGCTACACCTTC
.	TRBJ2-7	many	TRBV6-5	CASSYSHSGGASYEQYF	TGTGCCAGCAGTTACTCCCACTCGGGGGGCGCCTCCTACGAGCAGTACTTC
.	TRBJ2-7	.	TRBV27	CASSLSRASSYEQYF	TGTGCCAGCAGTTTAAGCAGGGCAAGCTCCTACGAGCAGTACTTC
TRBD1	TRBJ1-6	.	TRBV5-1	CASNDREGSPLHF	TGCGCCAGCAACGACAGGGAGGGTTCACCCCTCCACTTT
.	TRBJ2-3	many	TRBV5-1	CASSLWDKDTQYF	TGCGCCAGCAGCCTATGGGACAAAGATACGCAGTATTTT
.	TRBJ1-1	many	TRBV4-1	CASSHGGEGTEAFF	TGCGCCAGCAGCCACGGAGGGGAGGGCACTGAAGCTTTCTTT
.	TRBJ2-7	many	TRBV28	CASSPPKRVGSYEQYF	TGTGCCAGCAGTCCACCAAAGCGGGTGGGCTCCTACGAGCAGTACTTC
TRBD1	TRBJ1-1	many	TRBV7-9	CASSPGGMNTEAFF	TGTGCCAGCAGCCCAGGGGGGATGAACACTGAAGCTTTCTTT
.	TRBJ1-1	few	TRBV15	CATSRESPSRTEAFF	TGTGCCACCAGCAGAGAGTCCCCCAGTAGAACTGAAGCTTTCTTT
TRBD1	TRBJ1-1	few	TRBV6-2/TRBV6-3	CASSQADRDDTEAFF	TGTGCCAGCAGCCAGGCGGACAGGGACGACACTGAAGCTTTCTTT
TRBD2	TRBJ2-2	.	TRBV2	CASRGLAGETGELFF	TGTGCCAGCAGGGGACTAGCGGGAGAAACCGGGGAGCTGTTTTTT
.	TRBJ2-5	many	TRBV7-9	CASSSEGTQETQYF	TGTGCCAGCAGCTCGGAAGGGACACAAGAGACCCAGTACTTC
.	TRBJ2-1	few	TRBV10-3	CAISSVWSGLYNEQFF	TGTGCCATCAGCTCTGTTTGGAGCGGGCTCTACAATGAGCAGTTCTTC
.	TRBJ1-3	few	TRBV20-1	CSARGASSGNTIYF	TGCAGTGCTAGGGGGGCTTCCTCTGGAAACACCATATATTTT
TRBD1	TRBJ2-5	.	TRBV20-1	CSASGGRGREETQYF	TGCAGTGCTAGTGGAGGCAGGGGGCGCGAAGAGACCCAGTACTTC
TRBD1	TRBJ1-6	.	TRBV6-1	CASSLGDRGNSPLHF	TGTGCCAGCTCGCTTGGGGACAGGGGCAATTCACCCCTCCACTTT
.	TRBJ1-5	.	TRBV7-2	CASSPKQGFNQPQHF	TGTGCCAGCAGCCCTAAACAGGGATTCAATCAGCCCCAGCATTTT
TRBD1	TRBJ2-4	many	TRBV12-3/TRBV12-4	CASSFSTGEEGYIQYF	TGTGCCAGCAGTTTCTCTACAGGGGAAGAGGGGTACATTCAGTACTTC
.	TRBJ2-7	many	TRBV9	CASSVGVGAPYEQYF	TGTGCCAGCAGCGTAGGGGTAGGGGCACCCTACGAGCAGTACTTC
.	TRBJ2-5	many	TRBV20-1	CSAREGRPETQYF	TGCAGTGCTAGAGAAGGGCGACCGGAGACCCAGTACTTC
.	TRBJ1-3	.	TRBV6-1	CASSEVGGNTIYF	TGTGCCAGCAGTGAAGTGGGGGGGAACACCATATATTTT
.	TRBJ2-5	many	TRBV28	CASRGWVGETQYF	TGTGCCAGCAGGGGATGGGTGGGGGAGACCCAGTACTTC
.	TRBJ1-4	few	TRBV27	CASSLSAHRVTANEKLFF	TGTGCCAGCAGTTTATCCGCTCACAGGGTAACGGCTAATGAAAAACTGTTTTTT
.	TRBJ2-2	.	TRBV12-3/TRBV12-4	CASSNAREGELFF	TGTGCCAGCAGTAATGCCCGGGAGGGGGAGCTGTTTTTT
TRBD1	TRBJ1-6	many	TRBV5-6	CASSETGGGYSPLHF	TGTGCCAGCAGCGAAACAGGGGGAGGTTACTCACCCCTCCACTTT
TRBD2	TRBJ2-1	many	TRBV18	CASSPGTSGRNEQFF	TGTGCCAGCTCACCCGGGACTAGCGGGAGGAATGAGCAGTTCTTC
.	TRBJ2-3	few	TRBV29-1	CSERTFRGDTQYF	TGCAGCGAGCGGACGTTCCGGGGAGATACGCAGTATTTT
TRBD1	TRBJ1-1	many	TRBV7-2	CASSIPGTGGMAFF	TGTGCCAGCAGCATACCCGGGACAGGGGGCATGGCTTTCTTT
.	TRBJ2-1	many	TRBV4-2	CASSQNVGANEQFF	TGTGCCAGCAGCCAAAACGTGGGGGCCAATGAGCAGTTCTTC
.	TRBJ2-3	many	TRBV27	CASSLTWTRTDTQYF	TGTGCCAGCAGTCTAACATGGACTCGCACAGATACGCAGTATTTT
.	TRBJ2-1	few	TRBV7-2	CASSPGPLGYLNEQFF	TGTGCCAGCAGCCCCGGGCCCCTCGGTTATCTCAATGAGCAGTTCTTC
TRBD1	TRBJ1-1	.	TRBV29-1	CSVEGQGNTEAFF	TGCAGCGTAGAGGGACAGGGGAACACTGAAGCTTTCTTT
.	TRBJ1-3	.	TRBV3-1	CASSQHPTVSGNTIYF	TGTGCCAGCAGCCAACACCCAACAGTCTCTGGAAACACCATATATTTT